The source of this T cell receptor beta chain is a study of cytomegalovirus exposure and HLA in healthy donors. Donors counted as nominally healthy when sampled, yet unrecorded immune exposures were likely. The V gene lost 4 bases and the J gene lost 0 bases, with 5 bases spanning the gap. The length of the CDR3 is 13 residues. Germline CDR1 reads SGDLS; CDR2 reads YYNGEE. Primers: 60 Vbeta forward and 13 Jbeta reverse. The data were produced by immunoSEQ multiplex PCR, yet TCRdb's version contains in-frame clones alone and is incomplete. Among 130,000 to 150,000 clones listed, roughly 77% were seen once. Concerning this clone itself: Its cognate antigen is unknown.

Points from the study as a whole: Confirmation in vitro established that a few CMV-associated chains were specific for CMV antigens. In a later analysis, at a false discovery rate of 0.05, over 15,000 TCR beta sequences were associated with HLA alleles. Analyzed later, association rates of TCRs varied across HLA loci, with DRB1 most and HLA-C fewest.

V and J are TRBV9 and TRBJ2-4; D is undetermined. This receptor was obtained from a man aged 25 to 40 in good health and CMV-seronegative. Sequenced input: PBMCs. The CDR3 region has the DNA TGTGCCAGCAGCTCCCTAGCCAAAAACATTCAGTACTTC. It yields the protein CASSSLAKNIQYF.